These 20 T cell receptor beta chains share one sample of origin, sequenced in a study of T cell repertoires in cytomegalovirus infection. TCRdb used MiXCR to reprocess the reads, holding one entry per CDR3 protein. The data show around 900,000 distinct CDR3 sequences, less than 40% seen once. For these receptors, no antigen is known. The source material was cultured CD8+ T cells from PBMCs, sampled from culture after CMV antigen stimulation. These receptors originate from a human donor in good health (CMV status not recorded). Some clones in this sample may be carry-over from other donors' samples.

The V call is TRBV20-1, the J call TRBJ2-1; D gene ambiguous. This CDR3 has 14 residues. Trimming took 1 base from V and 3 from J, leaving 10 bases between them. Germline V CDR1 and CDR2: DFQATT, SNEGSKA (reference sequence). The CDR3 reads CSARAFRGYNEQFF. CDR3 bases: TGCAGTGCTAGAGCTTTTCGCGGCTACAATGAGCAGTTCTTC.

CDR3 in DNA: TGCAGCGTTGAGGTGCACGCGTTCACCGGGGAGCTGTTTTTT. It specifies CSVEVHAFTGELFF. The chain carries TRBV29-1 and TRBJ2-2; D is unresolved. With 3 bases removed from V and 4 bases from J, the gap between germline ends came to 12 bases. The CDR3 runs to 14 residues. Germline V gene data show CDR1 as SQVTM and CDR2 as ANQGSEA.

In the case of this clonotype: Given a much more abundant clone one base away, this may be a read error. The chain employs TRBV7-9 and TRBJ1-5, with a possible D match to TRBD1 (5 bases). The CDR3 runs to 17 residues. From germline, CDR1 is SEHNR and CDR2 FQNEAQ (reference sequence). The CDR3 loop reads CVSSLVGTALIDQPQHF. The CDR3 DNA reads TGTGTCAGCAGCTTAGTAGGGACGGCCCTGATCGATCAGCCCCAGCATTTT.

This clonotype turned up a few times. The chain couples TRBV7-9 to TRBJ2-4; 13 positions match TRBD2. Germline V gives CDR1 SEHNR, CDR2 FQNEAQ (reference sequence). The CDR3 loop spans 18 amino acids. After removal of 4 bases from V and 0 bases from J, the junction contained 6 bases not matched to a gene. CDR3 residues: CASSSTGLAGLAKNIQYF. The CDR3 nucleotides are TGTGCCAGCAGCTCCACGGGACTAGCGGGGTTAGCCAAAAACATTCAGTACTTC.

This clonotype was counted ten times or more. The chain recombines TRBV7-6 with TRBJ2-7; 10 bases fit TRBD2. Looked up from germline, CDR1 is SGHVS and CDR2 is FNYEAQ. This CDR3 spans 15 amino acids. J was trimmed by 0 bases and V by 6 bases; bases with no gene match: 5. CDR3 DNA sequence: TGTGCCAGCAGTCGACTAGCGGGCCTCTCCTACGAGCAGTACTTC. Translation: CASSRLAGLSYEQYF.

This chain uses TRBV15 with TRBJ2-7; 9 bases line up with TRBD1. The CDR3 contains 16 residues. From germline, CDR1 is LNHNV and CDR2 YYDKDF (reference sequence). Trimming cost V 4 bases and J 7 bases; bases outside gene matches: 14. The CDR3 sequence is CATSKGRGQGWEEQYV. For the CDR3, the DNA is TGTGCCACCAGCAAGGGAAGGGGACAGGGATGGGAAGAGCAGTACGTC.

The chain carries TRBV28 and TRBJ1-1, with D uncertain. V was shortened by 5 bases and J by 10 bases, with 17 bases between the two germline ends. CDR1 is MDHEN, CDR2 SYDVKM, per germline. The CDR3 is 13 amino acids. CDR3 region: CASSRPGEWVAFF. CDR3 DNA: TGTGCCAGCAGTCGCCCCGGGGAGTGGGTAGCTTTCTTT. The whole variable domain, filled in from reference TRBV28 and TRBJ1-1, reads DVKVTQSSRYLVKRTGEKVFLECVQDMDHENMFWYRQDPGLGLRLIYFSYDVKMKEKGDIPEGYSVSREKKERFSLILESASTNQTSMYLCASSRPGEWVAFFGQGTRLTVV.

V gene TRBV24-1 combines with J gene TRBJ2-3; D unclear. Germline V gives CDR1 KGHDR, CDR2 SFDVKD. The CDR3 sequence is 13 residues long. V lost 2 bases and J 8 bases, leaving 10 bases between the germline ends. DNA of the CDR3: TGTGCCACCAGTGATTCGGTAAAGGGTACGCAGTATTTT. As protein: CATSDSVKGTQYF.

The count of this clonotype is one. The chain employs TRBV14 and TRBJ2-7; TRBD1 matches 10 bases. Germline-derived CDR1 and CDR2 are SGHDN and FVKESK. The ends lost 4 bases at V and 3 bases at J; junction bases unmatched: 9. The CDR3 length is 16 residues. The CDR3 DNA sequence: TGTGCCAGCAGCCGCACCGGGACAGGGGACCACTACGAGCAGTACGTC. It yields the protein CASSRTGTGDHYEQYV.

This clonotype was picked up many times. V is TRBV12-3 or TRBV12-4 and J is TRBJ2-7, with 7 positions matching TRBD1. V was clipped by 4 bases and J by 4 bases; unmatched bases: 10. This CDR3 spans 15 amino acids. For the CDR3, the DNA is TGTGCCAGCAGTTCTTCAGGGGGACACATTTACGAGCAGTACGTC. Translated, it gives CASSSSGGHIYEQYV.

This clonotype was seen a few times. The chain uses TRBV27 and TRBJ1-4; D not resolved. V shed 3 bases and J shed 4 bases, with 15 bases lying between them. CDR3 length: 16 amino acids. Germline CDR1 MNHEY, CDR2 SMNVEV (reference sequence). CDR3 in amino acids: CASSFVGRGINEKLFF. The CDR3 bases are TGTGCCAGCAGTTTTGTGGGTAGAGGAATTAATGAAAAACTGTTTTTT.

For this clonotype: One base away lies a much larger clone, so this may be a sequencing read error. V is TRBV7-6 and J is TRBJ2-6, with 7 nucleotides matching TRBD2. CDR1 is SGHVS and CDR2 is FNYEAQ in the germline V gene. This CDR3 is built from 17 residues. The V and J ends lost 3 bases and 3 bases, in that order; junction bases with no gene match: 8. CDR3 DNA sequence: TGTGCCAGCAGCTTTGGGGGGGTGAACTTTGGGGCCAACGTCCTGACTTTC. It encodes CASSFGGVNFGANVLTF.

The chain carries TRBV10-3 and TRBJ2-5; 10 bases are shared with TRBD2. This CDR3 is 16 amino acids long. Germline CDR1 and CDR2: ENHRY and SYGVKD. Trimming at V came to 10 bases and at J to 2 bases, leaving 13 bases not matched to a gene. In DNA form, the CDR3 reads TGTGCCACCCTTAACTTAGCGGGGGGCCTACAAGAGACCCAGTACTTC. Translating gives CATLNLAGGLQETQYF.

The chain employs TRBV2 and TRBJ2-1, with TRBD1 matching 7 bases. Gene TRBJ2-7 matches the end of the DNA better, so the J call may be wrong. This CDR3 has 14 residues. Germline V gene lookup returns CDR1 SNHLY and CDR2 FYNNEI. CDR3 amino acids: CASRGQPFNNEQYF. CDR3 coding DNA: TGTGCCAGCAGGGGACAGCCGTTCAACAATGAGCAGTACTTC.

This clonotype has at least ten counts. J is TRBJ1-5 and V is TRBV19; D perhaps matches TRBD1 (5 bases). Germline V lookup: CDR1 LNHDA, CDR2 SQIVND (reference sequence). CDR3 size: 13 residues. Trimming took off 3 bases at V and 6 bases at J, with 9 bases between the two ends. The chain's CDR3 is CASSMTASQPQHF. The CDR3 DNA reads TGTGCCAGTAGTATGACAGCTTCTCAGCCCCAGCATTTT.

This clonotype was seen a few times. Written as DNA, the CDR3 is TGTGCCAGCAGCTTAGAACCTAGCGGGGGGGCCAGGGGCGGGGAGCTGTTTTTT. Its protein product is CASSLEPSGGARGGELFF. The chain has TRBV7-2 and TRBJ2-2; 12 bases map to TRBD2. The CDR3 length is 18 residues. The V and J ends lost 1 base and 7 bases, in that order; junction bases with no gene match: 10. In germline, CDR1 is SGHTA, CDR2 FQGNSA.

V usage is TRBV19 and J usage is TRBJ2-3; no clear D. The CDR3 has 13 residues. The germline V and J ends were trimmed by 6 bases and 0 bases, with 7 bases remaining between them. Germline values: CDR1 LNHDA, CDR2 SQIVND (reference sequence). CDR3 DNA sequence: TGTGCCAGTAGCACTACTAGCACAGATACGCAGTATTTT. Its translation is CASSTTSTDTQYF.

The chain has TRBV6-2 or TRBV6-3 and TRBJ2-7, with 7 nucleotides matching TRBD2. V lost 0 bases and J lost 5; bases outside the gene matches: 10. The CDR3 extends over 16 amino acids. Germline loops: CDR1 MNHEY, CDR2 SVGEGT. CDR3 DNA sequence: TGTGCCAGCAGTTACTCCCGGTCCAGCGGGGACCACGAGCAGTACGTC. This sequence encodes CASSYSRSSGDHEQYV.

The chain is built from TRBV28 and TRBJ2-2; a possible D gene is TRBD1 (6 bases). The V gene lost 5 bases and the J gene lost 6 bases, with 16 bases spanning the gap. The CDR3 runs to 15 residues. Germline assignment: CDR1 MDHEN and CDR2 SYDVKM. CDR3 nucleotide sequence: TGTGCCAGCAGTGGCTGGGGACACAACGCCGGGGAGCTGTTTTTT. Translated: CASSGWGHNAGELFF.

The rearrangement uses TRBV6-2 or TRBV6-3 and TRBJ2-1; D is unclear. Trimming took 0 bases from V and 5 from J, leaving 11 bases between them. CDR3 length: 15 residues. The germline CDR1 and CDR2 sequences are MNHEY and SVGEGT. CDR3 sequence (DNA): TGTGCCAGCAGTTACTCGACCGGCGGAAACAATGAGCAGTTCTTC. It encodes CASSYSTGGNNEQFF.